Listed below are T cell receptor beta chains from one sample, sequenced in a study of cytomegalovirus exposure and HLA in healthy donors. The method was immunoSEQ multiplex PCR; TCRdb's version includes in-frame clones alone and lacks a portion of them. Of roughly 190,000 clones listed, around 88% are singletons. Source material: PBMCs. These receptors were taken from a woman aged 18-29 years in good health and CMV-seronegative. CDR3s include the opening cysteine and the closing phenylalanine or tryptophan. A D gene is named only where the DNA matches it firmly. Clone size, where shown, is once, few, many, or a class for clones that have expanded.

abundance	d_gene	v_gene	j_gene	CDR3aa	CDR3nt
-	TRBD1	TRBV5-1	TRBJ1-2	CASSSGSGRTGVYGYTF	TGCGCCAGCAGCTCTGGGAGCGGGCGGACAGGAGTCTATGGCTACACCTTC
-	TRBD2	TRBV7-3	TRBJ2-3	CASSLVWRGGPGDTQYF	TGTGCCAGCAGCTTAGTATGGCGGGGGGGCCCTGGAGATACGCAGTATTTT
-	TRBD2	TRBV11-2	TRBJ2-1	CASSWSGTSGIFYNEQFF	TGTGCCAGCAGCTGGAGCGGGACTAGCGGGATTTTCTACAATGAGCAGTTCTTC
-	-	TRBV10-3	TRBJ1-5	CATSYRDKNQPQHF	TGTGCCACCTCCTACCGGGACAAAAATCAGCCCCAGCATTTT
-	TRBD1	TRBV30	TRBJ1-1	CAYAGGRTEAFF	TGTGCCTACGCAGGGGGCAGAACTGAAGCTTTCTTT
-	TRBD2	TRBV7-8	TRBJ2-1	CASSPRGLAGGNEQFF	TGTGCCAGCAGCCCTAGAGGACTAGCGGGAGGGAATGAGCAGTTCTTC
-	-	TRBV19	TRBJ1-2	CASSILGLNYGYTF	TGTGCCAGTAGTATCCTAGGCCTTAACTATGGCTACACCTTC
-	TRBD1	TRBV30	TRBJ1-2	CAWSSPTGRDLNGYTF	TGTGCCTGGAGTTCCCCGACAGGGCGGGATTTGAATGGCTACACCTTC
-	-	TRBV5-1	TRBJ1-3	CASSPGSSGNTIYF	TGCGCCAGCAGCCCCGGTAGCTCTGGAAACACCATATATTTT
-	-	TRBV7-9	TRBJ1-4	CASSLQQDEKLFF	TGTGCCAGCAGCTTACAACAGGATGAAAAACTGTTTTTT
-	TRBD1	TRBV5-1	TRBJ1-1	CASSAQGGTEAFF	TGCGCCAGCAGCGCACAGGGGGGCACTGAAGCTTTCTTT
-	-	TRBV6-5	TRBJ1-3	CASRPSGFSGNTIYF	TGTGCCAGCAGGCCATCAGGATTCTCTGGAAACACCATATATTTT
once	TRBD2	TRBV4-2	TRBJ2-1	CASSQGGTSGRYNEQFF	TGTGCCAGCAGCCAAGGCGGGACTAGCGGGCGCTACAATGAGCAGTTCTTC
-	-	TRBV5-1	TRBJ2-1	CASSLVADEQFF	TGCGCCAGCAGCTTGGTGGCCGATGAGCAGTTCTTC
-	TRBD1	TRBV10-2	TRBJ2-7	CASSEPGQGRSYEQYF	TGCGCCAGCAGTGAGCCAGGACAGGGACGGTCCTACGAGCAGTACTTC